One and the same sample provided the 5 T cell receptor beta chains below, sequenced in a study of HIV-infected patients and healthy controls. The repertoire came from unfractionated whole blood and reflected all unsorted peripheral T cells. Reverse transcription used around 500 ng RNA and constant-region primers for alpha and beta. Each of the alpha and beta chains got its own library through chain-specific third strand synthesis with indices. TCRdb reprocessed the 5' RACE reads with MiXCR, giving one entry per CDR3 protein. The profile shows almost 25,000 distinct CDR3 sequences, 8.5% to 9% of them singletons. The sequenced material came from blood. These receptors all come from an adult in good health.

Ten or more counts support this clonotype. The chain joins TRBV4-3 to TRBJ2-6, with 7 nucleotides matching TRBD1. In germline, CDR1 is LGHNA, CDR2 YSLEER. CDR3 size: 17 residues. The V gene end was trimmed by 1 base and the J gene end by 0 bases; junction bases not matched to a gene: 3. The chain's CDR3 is CASSQGDSLSGANVLTF. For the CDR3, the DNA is TGCGCCAGCAGCCAAGGGGACAGCCTCTCTGGGGCCAACGTCCTGACTTTC.

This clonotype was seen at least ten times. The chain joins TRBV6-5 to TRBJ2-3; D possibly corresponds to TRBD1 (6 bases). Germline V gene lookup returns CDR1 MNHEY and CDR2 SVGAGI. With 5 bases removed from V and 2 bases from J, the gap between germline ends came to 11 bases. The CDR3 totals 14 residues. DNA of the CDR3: TGTGCCAGCAGTGGGTCAGGGGCCACAGATACGCAGTATTTT. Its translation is CASSGSGATDTQYF.

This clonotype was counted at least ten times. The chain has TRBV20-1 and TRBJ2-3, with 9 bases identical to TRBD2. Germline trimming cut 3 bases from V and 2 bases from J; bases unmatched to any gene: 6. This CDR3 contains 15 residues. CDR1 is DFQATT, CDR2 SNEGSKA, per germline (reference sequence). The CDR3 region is CSASPSSGNTDTQYF. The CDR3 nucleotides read TGCAGTGCTAGTCCGTCTAGCGGGAACACAGATACGCAGTATTTT.

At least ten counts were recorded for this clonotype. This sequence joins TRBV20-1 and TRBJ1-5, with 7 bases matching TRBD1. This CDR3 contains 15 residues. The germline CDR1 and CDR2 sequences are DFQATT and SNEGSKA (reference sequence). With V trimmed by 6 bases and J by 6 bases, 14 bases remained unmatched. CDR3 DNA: TGCAGTGCCCATGGGGCAGGGGGGTTTTCTCAGCCCCAGCATTTT. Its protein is CSAHGAGGFSQPQHF.

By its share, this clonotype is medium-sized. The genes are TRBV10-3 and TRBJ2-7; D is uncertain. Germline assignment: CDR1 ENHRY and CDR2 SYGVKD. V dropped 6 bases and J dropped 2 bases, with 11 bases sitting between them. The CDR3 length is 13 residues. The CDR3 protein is CAIRPEVTYEQYF. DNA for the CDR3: TGTGCCATCAGGCCTGAGGTGACCTACGAGCAGTACTTC.